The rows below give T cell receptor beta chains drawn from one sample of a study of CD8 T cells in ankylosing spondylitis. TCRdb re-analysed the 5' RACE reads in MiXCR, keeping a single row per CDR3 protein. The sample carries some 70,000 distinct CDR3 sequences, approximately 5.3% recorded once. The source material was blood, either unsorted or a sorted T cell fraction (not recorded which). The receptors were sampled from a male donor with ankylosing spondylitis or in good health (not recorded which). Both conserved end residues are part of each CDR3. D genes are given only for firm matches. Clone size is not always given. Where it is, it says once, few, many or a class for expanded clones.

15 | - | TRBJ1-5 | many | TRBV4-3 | CASSQEAGANQPQHF | TGCGCCAGCAGCCAAGAGGCCGGGGCTAATCAGCCCCAGCATTTT
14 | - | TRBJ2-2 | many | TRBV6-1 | CASSVTRIIGELFF | TGTGCCAGCAGTGTGACTAGAATAATCGGGGAGCTGTTTTTT
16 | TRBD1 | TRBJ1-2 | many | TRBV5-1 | CASRIGTGTVLSGYTF | TGCGCCAGCAGAATCGGGACCGGGACAGTTCTCAGCGGCTACACCTTC
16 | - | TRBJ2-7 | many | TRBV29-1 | CSVEDPRGTNTYEQYF | TGCAGCGTTGAAGATCCGAGAGGGACCAATACCTACGAGCAGTACTTC
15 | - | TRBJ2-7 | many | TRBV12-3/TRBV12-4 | CASSDDKALVYEQYF | TGTGCCAGCAGTGATGACAAGGCCTTAGTATACGAGCAGTACTTC
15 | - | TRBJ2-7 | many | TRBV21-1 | CASSTRTRSSYEQYF | TGTGCCAGCAGCACCCGGACTAGGAGCTCCTACGAGCAGTACTTC
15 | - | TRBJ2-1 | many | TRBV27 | CASSPPRNVYNEQFF | TGTGCCAGCAGTCCCCCCAGAAACGTCTACAATGAGCAGTTCTTC
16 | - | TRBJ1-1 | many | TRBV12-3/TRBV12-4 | CASSLSGGSVNTEAFF | TGTGCCAGCAGTTTATCCGGGGGCTCGGTGAACACTGAAGCTTTCTTT
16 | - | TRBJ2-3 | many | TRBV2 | CASSEDWRTPPYTQYF | TGTGCCAGCAGTGAAGACTGGCGGACCCCCCCATATACGCAGTATTTT
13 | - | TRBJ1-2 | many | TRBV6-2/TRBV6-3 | CASSFPANYGYTF | TGTGCCAGCAGTTTTCCCGCAAACTATGGCTACACCTTC
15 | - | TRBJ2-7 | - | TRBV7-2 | CASSTDSQSSYEQYF | TGTGCCAGCAGCACAGACAGCCAGAGCTCCTACGAGCAGTACTTC
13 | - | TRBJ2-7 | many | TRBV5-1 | CASSLISSYEQYF | TGCGCCAGCAGCTTGATTAGCTCCTACGAGCAGTACTTC
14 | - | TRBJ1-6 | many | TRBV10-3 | CAISETQNNSPLHF | TGTGCCATCAGTGAAACTCAGAATAATTCACCCCTCCACTTT
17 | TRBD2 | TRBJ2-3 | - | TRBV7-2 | CASSLGPTSGGLGTQYF | TGTGCCAGCAGCTTAGGTCCGACTAGCGGGGGGTTGGGTACGCAGTATTTT
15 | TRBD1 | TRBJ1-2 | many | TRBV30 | CAWMVLGQGARGYTF | TGTGCCTGGATGGTGTTGGGACAGGGGGCTCGGGGCTACACCTTC
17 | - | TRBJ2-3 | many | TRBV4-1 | CASSQGSQRPSTDTQYF | TGCGCCAGCAGCCAAGGAAGTCAACGACCAAGCACAGATACGCAGTATTTT
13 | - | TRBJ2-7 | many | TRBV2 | CASSDGISYEQYF | TGTGCCAGCAGTGATGGGATCTCCTACGAGCAGTACTTC
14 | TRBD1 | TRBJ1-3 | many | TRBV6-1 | CAGGQGGSGNTIYF | TGTGCCGGCGGACAGGGAGGTTCTGGAAACACCATATATTTT
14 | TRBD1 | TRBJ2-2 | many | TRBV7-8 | CASNRQGFTGELFF | TGTGCCAGCAACAGACAGGGGTTCACCGGGGAGCTGTTTTTT
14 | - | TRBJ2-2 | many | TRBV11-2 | CASSLGGRAGELFF | TGTGCCAGCAGCTTAGGGGGGCGGGCCGGGGAGCTGTTTTTT
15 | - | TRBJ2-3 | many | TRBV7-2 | CASSYTGGYTDTQYF | TGTGCCAGCAGCTACACGGGGGGCTATACAGATACGCAGTATTTT
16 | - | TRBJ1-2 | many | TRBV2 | CASGRDFFKANYGYTF | TGTGCCAGTGGTCGGGACTTCTTTAAGGCTAACTATGGCTACACCTTC
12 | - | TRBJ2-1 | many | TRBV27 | CASSPDYNEQFF | TGTGCCAGCAGTCCGGACTACAATGAGCAGTTCTTC
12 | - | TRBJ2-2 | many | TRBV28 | CASRSNTGELFF | TGTGCCAGCAGGTCGAACACCGGGGAGCTGTTTTTT
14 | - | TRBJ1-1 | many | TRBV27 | CASSLSRTNTEAFF | TGTGCCAGCAGTTTAAGTCGGACGAACACTGAAGCTTTCTTT
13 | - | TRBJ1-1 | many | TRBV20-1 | CSEADGMNTEAFF | TGCAGTGAAGCTGACGGCATGAACACTGAAGCTTTCTTT
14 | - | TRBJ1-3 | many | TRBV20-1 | CSAADGNSGNTIYF | TGCAGTGCCGCGGACGGAAACTCTGGAAACACCATATATTTT
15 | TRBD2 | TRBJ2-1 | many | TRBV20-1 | CSADRTSGGSREQFF | TGCAGTGCTGATCGAACTAGCGGGGGGTCCAGGGAGCAGTTCTTC
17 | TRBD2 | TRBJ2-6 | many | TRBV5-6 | CASSGLGGSTGANVLTF | TGTGCCAGCAGCGGACTGGGGGGGTCTACTGGGGCCAACGTCCTGACTTTC
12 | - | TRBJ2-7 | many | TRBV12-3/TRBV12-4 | CASSLGQPEQYF | TGTGCCAGCAGTTTAGGGCAGCCCGAGCAGTACTTC
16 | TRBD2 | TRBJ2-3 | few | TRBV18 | CASSLTLAGVPDTQYF | TGTGCCAGCTCCCTTACTCTAGCGGGGGTTCCAGATACGCAGTATTTT
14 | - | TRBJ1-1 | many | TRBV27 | CASSPTERYTEAFF | TGTGCCAGCAGCCCGACAGAACGATACACTGAAGCTTTCTTT
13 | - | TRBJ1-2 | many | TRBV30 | CAWSVAETGGYTF | TGTGCCTGGAGTGTCGCGGAAACGGGCGGCTACACCTTC
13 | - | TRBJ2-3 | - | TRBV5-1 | CASTFWGEDTQYF | TGCGCCAGCACCTTCTGGGGGGAAGATACGCAGTATTTT
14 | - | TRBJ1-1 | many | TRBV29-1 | CSVAHREAGTEAFF | TGCAGCGTTGCTCACAGGGAAGCCGGCACTGAAGCTTTCTTT
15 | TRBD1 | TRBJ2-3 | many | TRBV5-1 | CASRQTGVSTDTQYF | TGCGCCAGCAGACAGACAGGGGTTAGCACAGATACGCAGTATTTT
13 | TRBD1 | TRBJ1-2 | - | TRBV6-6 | CVSRTGSNYGYTF | TGCGTCAGCAGGACAGGAAGTAACTATGGCTACACCTTC
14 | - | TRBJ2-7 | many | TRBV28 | CASSLSYGSYEQYF | TGTGCCAGCAGTTTATCGTACGGATCCTACGAGCAGTACTTC
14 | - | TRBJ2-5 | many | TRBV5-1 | CASSFAGGSETQYF | TGCGCCAGCAGCTTCGCAGGGGGGTCGGAGACCCAGTACTTC
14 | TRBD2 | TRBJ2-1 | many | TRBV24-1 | CATGTSGGYNEQFF | TGTGCCACGGGGACTAGCGGGGGGTACAATGAGCAGTTCTTC
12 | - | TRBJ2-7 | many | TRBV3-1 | CASSRDGNEQYF | TGTGCCAGCAGCCGGGACGGCAACGAGCAGTACTTC
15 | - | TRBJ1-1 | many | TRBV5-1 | CASRSAAGAGTEAFF | TGCGCCAGCAGGTCCGCAGCGGGGGCCGGTACTGAAGCTTTCTTT
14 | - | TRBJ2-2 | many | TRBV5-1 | CASSSGLETGELFF | TGCGCCAGCAGCTCGGGACTTGAGACCGGGGAGCTGTTTTTT
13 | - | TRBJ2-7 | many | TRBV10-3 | CAISEPRIDEQYF | TGTGCCATCAGTGAGCCGAGGATTGACGAGCAGTACTTC
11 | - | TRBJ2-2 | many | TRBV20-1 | CSARRAGELFF | TGCAGTGCCCGAAGGGCCGGGGAGCTGTTTTTT
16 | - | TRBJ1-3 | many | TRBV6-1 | CASTRGDFRSGNTIYF | TGTGCCAGCACCCGGGGGGACTTTCGCTCTGGAAACACCATATATTTT
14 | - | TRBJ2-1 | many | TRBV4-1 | CASSQGLAIPEQFF | TGCGCCAGCAGCCAGGGACTCGCGATTCCGGAGCAGTTCTTC
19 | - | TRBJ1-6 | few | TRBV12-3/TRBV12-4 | CAFCFRRGQALSYNSPLHF | TGTGCCTTCTGTTTCAGGAGAGGGCAGGCTCTCTCCTATAATTCACCCCTCCACTTT
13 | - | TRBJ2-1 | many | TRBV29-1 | CSVVGRVLNEQFF | TGCAGCGTTGTAGGTCGGGTCCTCAATGAGCAGTTCTTC
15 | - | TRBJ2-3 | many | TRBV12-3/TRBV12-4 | CASSLGGLAADTQYF | TGTGCCAGCAGTTTAGGTGGCTTAGCAGCAGATACGCAGTATTTT
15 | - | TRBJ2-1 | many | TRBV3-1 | CASSLAGSSYNEQFF | TGTGCCAGCAGTTTAGCAGGGAGCTCCTACAATGAGCAGTTCTTC
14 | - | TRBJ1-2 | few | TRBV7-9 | CASSSVTANYGYTF | TGTGCCAGCAGCTCAGTGACAGCAAACTATGGCTACACCTTC
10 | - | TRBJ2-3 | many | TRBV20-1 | CSASTDTQYF | TGCAGTGCTAGCACAGATACGCAGTATTTT
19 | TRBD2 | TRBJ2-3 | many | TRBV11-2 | CASSLDTFSGDVDTDTQYF | TGTGCCAGCAGCTTAGATACCTTTAGCGGGGATGTCGACACAGATACGCAGTATTTT
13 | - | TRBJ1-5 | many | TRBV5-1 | CASSLGARQPQHF | TGCGCCAGCAGCTTGGGGGCAAGGCAGCCCCAGCATTTT
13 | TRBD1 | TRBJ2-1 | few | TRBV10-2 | CASSDSPRDRGSF | TGCGCCAGCAGTGACTCACCTAGGGACAGGGGTTCCTTC